A single sample is the source of the 12 T cell receptor beta chains below, sequenced in a study of PD-L1 blockade in urothelial cancer. Profiled with immunoSEQ multiplex PCR; TCRdb holds only in-frame clones, not every one. The sample lists approximately 100,000 clones; about 91% were seen once. Sequences were derived from PBMCs, sampled around atezolizumab (anti-PD-L1) treatment. These receptors all come from an elderly woman with urothelial cancer.

The V gene is TRBV19, the J gene TRBJ1-4, with no clear D. The CDR3 totals 11 residues. V lost 7 bases and J lost 7, with 7 bases in between. Germline V gene data show CDR1 as LNHDA and CDR2 as SQIVND (reference sequence). The CDR3 is CASTGGEKLFF. CDR3 DNA: TGTGCCAGTACTGGAGGTGAAAAACTGTTTTTT. The complete variable domain, with remaining parts taken from reference TRBV19 and TRBJ1-4, reads DGGITQSPKYLFRKEGQNVTLSCEQNLNHDAMYWYRQDPGQGLRLIYYSQIVNDFQKGDIAEGYSVSREKKESFPLTVTSAQKNPTAFYLCASTGGEKLFFGSGTQLSVL.

The genes are TRBV9 and TRBJ2-7; 11 nucleotides line up with TRBD2. In germline, CDR1 is SGDLS, CDR2 YYNGEE. The V segment lost 3 bases and the J segment 6 bases; nucleotides outside the gene matches: 5. CDR3 length: 14 amino acids. The CDR3 loop is CASSALAGAVEQYF. The CDR3 region has the DNA TGTGCCAGCAGCGCACTAGCGGGAGCTGTCGAGCAGTACTTC.

The chain employs TRBV19 and TRBJ1-5; 7 bases are shared with TRBD1. This CDR3 has 16 amino acids. Germline V gives CDR1 LNHDA, CDR2 SQIVND (reference sequence). Unmatched junction bases numbered 10, after V lost 6 bases and J lost 2 bases. CDR3 nucleotides: TGTGCCAGTAGCCGGGACAGCTCGCCTGGCAATCAGCCCCAGCATTTT. The encoded protein is CASSRDSSPGNQPQHF. The full variable domain, its missing parts supplied by reference TRBV19 and TRBJ1-5, is DGGITQSPKYLFRKEGQNVTLSCEQNLNHDAMYWYRQDPGQGLRLIYYSQIVNDFQKGDIAEGYSVSREKKESFPLTVTSAQKNPTAFYLCASSRDSSPGNQPQHFGDGTRLSIL.

The V and J genes are TRBV4-1 and TRBJ2-4; D is perhaps TRBD1 (5 bases). Germline loops: CDR1 MGHRA, CDR2 YSYEKL. V was shortened by 0 bases and J by 7 bases, with 13 bases between the two germline ends. The CDR3 extends over 15 amino acids. CDR3 sequence (DNA): TGCGCCAGCAGCCAAGATTCAGGACACGGGAACATTCAGTACTTC. Translating it yields CASSQDSGHGNIQYF.

The chain has TRBV5-4 and TRBJ1-1; D unresolved. This CDR3 region has 14 residues. The V and J ends lost 3 bases and 2 bases respectively, with 11 bases between them. The germline CDR1 and CDR2 sequences are SGHNT and YYREEE (reference sequence). The DNA of the CDR3 is TGTGCCAGCAGCTCGCGGGTAGACAACACTGAAGCTTTCTTT. Protein: CASSSRVDNTEAFF.

The J gene is TRBJ2-5, the V gene TRBV9; 7 bases are a match to TRBD1. J gave up 2 bases and V 0 bases, and 4 bases lay outside the gene matches. There are 15 residues in the CDR3. The germline gives CDR1 SGDLS, CDR2 YYNGEE. CDR3 in DNA: TGTGCCAGCAGCGTAGGAGGGGGCGGACAAGAGACCCAGTACTTC. It specifies CASSVGGGGQETQYF.

DNA for the CDR3: TGCGCCAGCAGCGGAGGGGCGAACCCCGTCTATGGCTACACCTTC. Protein sequence: CASSGGANPVYGYTF. The chain combines TRBV5-1 with TRBJ1-2; tentative D call: TRBD1 (5 bases). CDR1 is SGHRS and CDR2 is YFSETQ in the germline V gene. Trimming stripped 4 bases from V and 4 bases from J, with 17 bases between. This CDR3 region has 15 residues.

The chain is built from TRBV6-5 and TRBJ1-1; maybe TRBD1 (6 bases). The CDR3 has 14 amino acids. Germline values: CDR1 MNHEY, CDR2 SVGAGI. The germline V and J ends were trimmed by 8 bases and 7 bases, with 20 bases remaining between them. In DNA, the CDR3 is TGTGCCAGCTCTTCTGTAGGGCAGGGGTTTGAAGCTTTCTTT. Its protein is CASSSVGQGFEAFF.

This clone came up a few times. The genes are TRBV20-1 and TRBJ1-1; TRBD1 aligns across 7 bases. CDR1 DFQATT and CDR2 SNEGSKA come from the germline V gene (reference sequence). CDR3 length: 10 residues. This CDR3 is CKAGDSEAFF. DNA of the CDR3: TGCAAAGCAGGGGACAGTGAAGCTTTCTTT.

The chain has TRBV5-1 and TRBJ1-1, with a weak D call TRBD1 (6 bases). Germline CDR1 and CDR2: SGHRS and YFSETQ. The CDR3 is 14 residues long. Trimming took 1 base from V and 0 from J, leaving 7 bases between them. CDR3 bases: TGCGCCAGCAGCTTGACAGGGATGAACACTGAAGCTTTCTTT. This encodes CASSLTGMNTEAFF.

The chain links TRBV7-3 to TRBJ2-1; tentatively, D is TRBD1 (6 bases). Germline V gene sequence: CDR1 SGHTA, CDR2 FQGTGA. Trimming removed 5 bases from V and 8 bases from J, with 16 bases in between. There are 14 residues in the CDR3. The chain's CDR3 is CASSLRDNSHEQFF. For the CDR3, the DNA is TGTGCCAGCAGCCTCCGGGACAATTCCCATGAGCAGTTCTTC.

This clone was seen a few times. This chain links TRBV6-1 with TRBJ2-1; no clear D gene. V was shortened by 1 base and J by 6 bases, with 10 bases between the two germline ends. The CDR3 has 14 amino acids. Per the germline V gene, CDR1 is MNHNS and CDR2 is SASEGT. As DNA, the CDR3 is TGTGCCAGCAGTGAAGGGATGTCTAGCAATGAGCAGTTCTTC. Amino acids: CASSEGMSSNEQFF.